This T cell receptor beta chain was sequenced during a study of blood T cell repertoires in COVID-19. Study overall: The United States, Italy and Spain provided the acute and convalescent COVID-19 samples.

In the original analysis: Reference gene primer amplification in the assay estimated nucleated cell counts. TCRdb's table, derived via immunoSEQ multiplex PCR, lists solely in-frame clones and lacks some. The DNA was the basis for D and trimming; V, J and clone size are from that table. The sample records about 150,000 clones, around 84% being singletons. Symptom resolution, clearance, or two negative PCRs marked donors in Cohort 3 as recovered. This CDR3 has 15 residues. Between the trimmed V and J ends, which lost 5 bases and 0 bases, there was a span of 13 bases. Germline V gives CDR1 SGHVS, CDR2 FNYEAQ.

The chain carries TRBV7-6 and TRBJ1-1; D is unresolved. The TCR was taken from a man aged 50-59 years who had recovered from COVID-19. The sample comprised PBMCs or T cells enriched from blood (not recorded which). The DNA of the CDR3 is TGTGCCAGCAGCCTTGGGAGTCAATTGAACACTGAAGCTTTCTTT. It encodes CASSLGSQLNTEAFF.